This record concerns one TCR beta chain sequence. The source of the sample is a study of blood T cell repertoires in COVID-19. Overall study context: The United States, Italy and Spain were the sources of the acute and convalescent COVID-19 samples. PBMCs, B-cell-depleted T cells, or T cells provided the cDNA or gDNA that made up the material.

From germline, CDR1 is SGDLS and CDR2 YYNGEE. V lost 0 bases and J lost 3; bases outside the gene matches: 5. CDR3 length: 16 amino acids. Authors' data handling: Amplification with reference gene primers provided the estimates of nucleated cell counts. Sequenced by immunoSEQ multiplex PCR; TCRdb stores in-frame clones only, minus some. V, J and clone size are taken as reported in that table, and D and trimming were inferred from the DNA itself. The sample carries 75,000 to 85,000 clones, 75% to 90% recorded once. The chain couples TRBV9 to TRBJ2-3; TRBD1 agrees at 9 bases. The clonotype originates from a man aged 50-60 years with active COVID-19. Sequenced: peripheral blood. CDR3 amino acids: CASSVAGQGSTDTQYF. The CDR3 DNA sequence: TGTGCCAGCAGCGTAGCAGGACAGGGGTCGACAGATACGCAGTATTTT.